This is a list of T cell receptor beta chains from one sample in a study of blood T cell repertoires in COVID-19. Using immunoSEQ multiplex PCR, the repertoire was profiled, and TCRdb retains in-frame clones only, with some absent. The repertoire includes 80,000 or so clones, less than 95% of them detected once, and 0.8% to 1.3% sits in the top ten. Source material: peripheral blood. The source of these receptors is a woman in her 50s in a cohort sampled during active COVID-19. Both conserved end residues are part of each CDR3. D genes are given only for firm matches. Some rows have no size entry. The others give once, few or many, or a class for an expanded clone.

clone size,D gene,V gene,J gene,CDR3 DNA,CDR3 protein
.,TRBD2,TRBV5-6,TRBJ2-1,TGTGCCAGCAGCTTGATTGCGGGAGGTGGTAATGAGCAGTTCTTC,CASSLIAGGGNEQFF
.,TRBD2,TRBV7-9,TRBJ2-3,TGTGCCAGCAGCATAATAGCGGGAGTTATAGCAGATACGCAGTATTTT,CASSIIAGVIADTQYF
.,.,TRBV7-2,TRBJ2-5,TGTGCCAGCAGCCCTTCTGGTAGCTGGGAGACCCAGTACTTC,CASSPSGSWETQYF
.,TRBD2,TRBV14,TRBJ2-1,TGTGCCAGCAGCCAAACTAGCGGGGACTACAATGAGCAGTTCTTC,CASSQTSGDYNEQFF
.,TRBD2,TRBV6-5,TRBJ2-7,TGTGCCAGCAGGGGTAAACTAGCGGAGGCCTACGAGCAGTACTTC,CASRGKLAEAYEQYF
.,.,TRBV7-2,TRBJ2-4,TGTGCCAGCAGCCCCCGCTTGGGGGGACCGACGGACATTCAGTACTTC,CASSPRLGGPTDIQYF
.,.,TRBV15,TRBJ2-3,TGTGCCACCAGCAGAGATAGGCTAGCACGCACAGATACGCAGTATTTT,CATSRDRLARTDTQYF
.,TRBD1,TRBV9,TRBJ1-4,TGTGCCAGCAGCGCCCACCGGGACAGGGGTGGTCCAACTAATGAAAAACTGTTTTTT,CASSAHRDRGGPTNEKLFF
.,TRBD1,TRBV28,TRBJ1-2,TGTGCCAGCAGTCCCGGGACAGGGGGCGCCCATGGCTACACCTTC,CASSPGTGGAHGYTF
.,TRBD1,TRBV5-1,TRBJ2-5,TGCGCCAGCAGCCCCGGGACAGGGAGCGAAGAGACCCAGTACTTC,CASSPGTGSEETQYF
.,.,TRBV28,TRBJ2-2,TGTGCCAGCAGTTTAAGTGCCTGGGGGACTCGCCCCGGGGAGCTGTTTTTT,CASSLSAWGTRPGELFF
.,TRBD2,TRBV5-5,TRBJ2-1,TGTGCCAGCAGCTTGTACCGGTGGACTAGCGGGAGTTACAATGAGCAGTTCTTC,CASSLYRWTSGSYNEQFF
once,.,TRBV5-4,TRBJ2-3,TGTGCCAGCAGCCGAGAGAGGTGGAGTCGGCTAGGGGAAGTGGGAGATACGCAGTATTTT,CASSRERWSRLGEVGDTQYF
.,TRBD1,TRBV5-8,TRBJ2-2,TGTGCCAGCAGTTCCACCGGGACAGCCACCGGGGAGCTGTTTTTT,CASSSTGTATGELFF